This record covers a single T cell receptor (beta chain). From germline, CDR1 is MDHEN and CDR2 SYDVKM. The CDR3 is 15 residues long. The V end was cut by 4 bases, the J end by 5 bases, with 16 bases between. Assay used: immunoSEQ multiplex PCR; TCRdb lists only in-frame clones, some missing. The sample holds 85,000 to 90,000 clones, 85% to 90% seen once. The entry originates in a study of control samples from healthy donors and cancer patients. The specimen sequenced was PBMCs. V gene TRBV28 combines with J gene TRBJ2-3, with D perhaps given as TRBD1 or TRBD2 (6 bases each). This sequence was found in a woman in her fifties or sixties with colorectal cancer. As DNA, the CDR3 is TGTGCCAGCAGTTCCCCGGGGGCTGCTAAAGATACGCAGTATTTT. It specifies CASSSPGAAKDTQYF.